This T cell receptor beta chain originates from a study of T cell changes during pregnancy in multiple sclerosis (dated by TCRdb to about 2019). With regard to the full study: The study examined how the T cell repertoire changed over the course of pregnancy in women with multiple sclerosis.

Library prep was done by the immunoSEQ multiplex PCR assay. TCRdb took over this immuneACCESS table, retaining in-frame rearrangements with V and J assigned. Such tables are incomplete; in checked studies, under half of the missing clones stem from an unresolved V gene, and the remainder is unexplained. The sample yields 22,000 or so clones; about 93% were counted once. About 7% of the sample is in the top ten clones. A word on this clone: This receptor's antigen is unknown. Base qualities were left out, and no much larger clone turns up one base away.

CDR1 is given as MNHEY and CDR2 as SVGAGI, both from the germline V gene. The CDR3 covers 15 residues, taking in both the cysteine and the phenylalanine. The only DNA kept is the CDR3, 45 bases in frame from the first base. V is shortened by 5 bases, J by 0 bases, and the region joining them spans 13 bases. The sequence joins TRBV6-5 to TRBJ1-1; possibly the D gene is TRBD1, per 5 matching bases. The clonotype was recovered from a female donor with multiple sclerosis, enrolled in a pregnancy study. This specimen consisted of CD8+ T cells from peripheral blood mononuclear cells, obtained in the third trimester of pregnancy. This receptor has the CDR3 CASSPGTGMNTEAFF. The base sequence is TGTGCCAGCAGTCCCGGAACAGGTATGAACACTGAAGCTTTCTTT.